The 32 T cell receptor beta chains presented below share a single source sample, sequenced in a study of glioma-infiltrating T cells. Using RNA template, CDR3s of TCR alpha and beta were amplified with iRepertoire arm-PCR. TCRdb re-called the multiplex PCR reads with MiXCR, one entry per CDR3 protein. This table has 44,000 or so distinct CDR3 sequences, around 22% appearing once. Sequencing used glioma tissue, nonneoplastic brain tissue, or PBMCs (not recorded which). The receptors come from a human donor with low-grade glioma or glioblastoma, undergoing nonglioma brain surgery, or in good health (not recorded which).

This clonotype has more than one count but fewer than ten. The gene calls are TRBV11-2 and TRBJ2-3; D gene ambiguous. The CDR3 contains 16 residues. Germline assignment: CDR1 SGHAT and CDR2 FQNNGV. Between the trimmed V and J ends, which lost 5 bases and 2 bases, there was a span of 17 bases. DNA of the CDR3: TGTGCCAGCAGCCAGACCGTGATGTACTTCACAGATACGCAGTATTTT. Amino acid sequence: CASSQTVMYFTDTQYF.

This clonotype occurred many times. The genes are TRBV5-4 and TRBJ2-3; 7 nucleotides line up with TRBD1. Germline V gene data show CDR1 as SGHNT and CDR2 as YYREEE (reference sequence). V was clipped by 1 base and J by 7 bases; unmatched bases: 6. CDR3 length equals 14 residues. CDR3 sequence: CASSLKGGANTQYF. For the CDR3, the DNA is TGTGCCAGCAGCTTGAAAGGGGGCGCGAATACGCAGTATTTT.

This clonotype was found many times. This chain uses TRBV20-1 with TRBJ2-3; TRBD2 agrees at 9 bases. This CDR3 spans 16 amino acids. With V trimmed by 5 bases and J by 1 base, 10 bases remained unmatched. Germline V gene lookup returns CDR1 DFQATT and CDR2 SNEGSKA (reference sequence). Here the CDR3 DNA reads TGCAGTGCTTCGCTCAACCTAGCGGGGCGCACAGATACGCAGTATTTT. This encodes CSASLNLAGRTDTQYF.

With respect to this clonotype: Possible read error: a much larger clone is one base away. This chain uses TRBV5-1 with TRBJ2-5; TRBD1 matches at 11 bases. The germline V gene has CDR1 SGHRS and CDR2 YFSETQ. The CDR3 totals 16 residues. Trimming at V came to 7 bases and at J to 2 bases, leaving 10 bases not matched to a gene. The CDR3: CASGSSGTGGQETQYF. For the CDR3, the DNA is TGCGCCAGCGGCTCATCCGGGACAGGGGGGCAAGAGACCCAGTACTTC.

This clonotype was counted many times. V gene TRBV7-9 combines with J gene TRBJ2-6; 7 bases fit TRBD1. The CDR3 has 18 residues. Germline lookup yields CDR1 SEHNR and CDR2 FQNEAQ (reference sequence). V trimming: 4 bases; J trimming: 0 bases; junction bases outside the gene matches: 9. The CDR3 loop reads CASSSTRDSLSGANVLTF. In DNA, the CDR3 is TGTGCCAGCAGCTCGACTCGGGACAGCCTCTCTGGGGCCAACGTCCTGACTTTC.

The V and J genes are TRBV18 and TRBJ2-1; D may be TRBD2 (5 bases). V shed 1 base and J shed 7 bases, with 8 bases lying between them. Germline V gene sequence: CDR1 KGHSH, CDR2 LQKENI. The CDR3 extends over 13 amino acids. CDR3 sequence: CASSPQGVNEQFF. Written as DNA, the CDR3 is TGTGCCAGCTCACCACAGGGAGTGAATGAGCAGTTCTTC. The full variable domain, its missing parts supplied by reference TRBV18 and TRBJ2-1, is NAGVMQNPRHLVRRRGQEARLRCSPMKGHSHVYWYRQLPEEGLKFMVYLQKENIIDESGMPKERFSAEFPKEGPSILRIQQVVRGDSAAYFCASSPQGVNEQFFGPGTRLTVL.

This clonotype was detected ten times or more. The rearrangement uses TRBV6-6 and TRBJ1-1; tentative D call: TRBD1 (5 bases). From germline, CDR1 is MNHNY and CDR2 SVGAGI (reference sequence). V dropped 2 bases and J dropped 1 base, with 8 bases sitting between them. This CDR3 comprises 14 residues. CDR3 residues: CASSYGTGNTEAFF. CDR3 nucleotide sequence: TGTGCCAGCAGTTACGGGACGGGGAACACTGAAGCTTTCTTT.

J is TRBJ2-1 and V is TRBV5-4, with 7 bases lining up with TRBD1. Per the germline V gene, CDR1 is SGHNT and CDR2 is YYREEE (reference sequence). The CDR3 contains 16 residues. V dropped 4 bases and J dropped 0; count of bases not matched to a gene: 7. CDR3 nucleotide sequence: TGTGCCAGCAGCCCCCACCGGGACAGCTCCTACAATGAGCAGTTCTTC. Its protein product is CASSPHRDSSYNEQFF.

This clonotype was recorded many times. The CDR3 region is CASFNSQETQYF. DNA for the CDR3: TGTGCCAGCTTTAATTCCCAAGAGACCCAGTACTTC. V is TRBV6-1 and J is TRBJ2-5, with D unresolved. CDR1 is MNHNS, CDR2 SASEGT, per germline. This CDR3 comprises 12 residues. V dropped 8 bases and J dropped 1 base, with 8 bases sitting between them.

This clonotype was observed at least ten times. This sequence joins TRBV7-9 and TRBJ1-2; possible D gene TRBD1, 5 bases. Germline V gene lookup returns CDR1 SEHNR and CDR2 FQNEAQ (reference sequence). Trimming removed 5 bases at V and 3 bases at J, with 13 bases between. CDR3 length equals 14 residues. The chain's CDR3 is CASSGTLDYYGYTF. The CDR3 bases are TGTGCCAGCAGCGGGACCCTGGATTACTATGGCTACACCTTC.

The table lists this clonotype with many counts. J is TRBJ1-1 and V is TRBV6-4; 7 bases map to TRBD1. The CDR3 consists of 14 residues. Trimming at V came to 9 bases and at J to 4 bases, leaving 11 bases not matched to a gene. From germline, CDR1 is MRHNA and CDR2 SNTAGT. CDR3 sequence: CASATGEGSTEAFF. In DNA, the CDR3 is TGTGCCAGTGCTACAGGGGAAGGATCCACTGAAGCTTTCTTT.

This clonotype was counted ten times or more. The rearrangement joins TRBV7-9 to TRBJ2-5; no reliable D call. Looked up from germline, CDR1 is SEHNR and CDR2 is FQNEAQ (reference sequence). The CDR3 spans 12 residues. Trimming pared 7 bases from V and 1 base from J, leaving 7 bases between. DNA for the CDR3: TGTGCCAGCAACAGAGCCCAAGAGACCCAGTACTTC. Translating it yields CASNRAQETQYF. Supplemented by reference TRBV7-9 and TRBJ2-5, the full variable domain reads DTGVSQNPRHKITKRGQNVTFRCDPISEHNRLYWYRQTLGQGPEFLTYFQNEAQLEKSRLLSDRFSAERPKGSFSTLEIQRTEQGDSAMYLCASNRAQETQYFGPGTRLLVL.

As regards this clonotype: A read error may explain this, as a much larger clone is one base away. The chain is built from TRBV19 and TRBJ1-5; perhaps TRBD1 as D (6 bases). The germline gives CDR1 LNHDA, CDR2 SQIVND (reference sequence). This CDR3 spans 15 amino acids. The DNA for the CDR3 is TGTGCCAGTAGCACCGGGACAAATAGCAATCAGCGCCAGCATTTT. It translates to CASSTGTNSNQRQHF.

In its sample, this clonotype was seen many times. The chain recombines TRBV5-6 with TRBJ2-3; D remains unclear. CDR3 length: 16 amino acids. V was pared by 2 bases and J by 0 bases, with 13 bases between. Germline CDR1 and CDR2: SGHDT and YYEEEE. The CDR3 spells CASSLKSYRSTDTQYF. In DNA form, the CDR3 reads TGTGCCAGCAGCTTAAAGAGTTATCGCAGCACAGATACGCAGTATTTT. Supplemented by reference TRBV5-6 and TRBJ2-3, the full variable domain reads DAGVTQSPTHLIKTRGQQVTLRCSPKSGHDTVSWYQQALGQGPQFIFQYYEEEERQRGNFPDRFSGHQFPNYSSELNVNALLLGDSALYLCASSLKSYRSTDTQYFGPGTRLTVL.

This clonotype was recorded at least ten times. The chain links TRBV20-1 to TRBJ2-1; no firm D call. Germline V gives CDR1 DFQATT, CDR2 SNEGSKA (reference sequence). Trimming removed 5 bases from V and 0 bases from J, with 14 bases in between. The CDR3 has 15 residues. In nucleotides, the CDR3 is TGCAGTGCTCTAAAAGGGCAACACTCCTACAATGAGCAGTTCTTC. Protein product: CSALKGQHSYNEQFF.

CDR3 in DNA: TGTGCCAGCAGCTTAACTAAGCGGGGGCCATCCTACGAGCAGTACTTC. Translated: CASSLTKRGPSYEQYF. The rearrangement joins TRBV7-3 to TRBJ2-7; 8 bases line up with TRBD2. The germline V gene has CDR1 SGHTA and CDR2 FQGTGA. The CDR3 runs to 16 residues. V was clipped by 0 bases and J by 1 base; unmatched bases: 5.

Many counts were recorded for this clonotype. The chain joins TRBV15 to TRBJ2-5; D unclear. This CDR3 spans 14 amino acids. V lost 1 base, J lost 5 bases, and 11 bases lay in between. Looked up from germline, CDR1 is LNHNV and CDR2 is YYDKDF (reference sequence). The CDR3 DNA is TGTGCCACCAGCAGAGCTGCGACCCGGGAGACCCAGTACTTC. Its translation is CATSRAATRETQYF.

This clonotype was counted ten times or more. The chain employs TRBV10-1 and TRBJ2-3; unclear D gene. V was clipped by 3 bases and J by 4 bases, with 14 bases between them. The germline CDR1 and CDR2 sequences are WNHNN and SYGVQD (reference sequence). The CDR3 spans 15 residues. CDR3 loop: CASSEVGDPADTQYF. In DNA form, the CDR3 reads TGCGCCAGCAGTGAAGTCGGAGACCCCGCAGATACGCAGTATTTT.

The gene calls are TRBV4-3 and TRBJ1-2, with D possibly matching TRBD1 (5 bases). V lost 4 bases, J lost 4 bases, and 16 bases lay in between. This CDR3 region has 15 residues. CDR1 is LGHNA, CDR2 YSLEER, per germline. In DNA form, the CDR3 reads TGCGCCAGCAGCCCCTCCTTGACAGTACCCTATGGCTACACCTTC. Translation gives CASSPSLTVPYGYTF.

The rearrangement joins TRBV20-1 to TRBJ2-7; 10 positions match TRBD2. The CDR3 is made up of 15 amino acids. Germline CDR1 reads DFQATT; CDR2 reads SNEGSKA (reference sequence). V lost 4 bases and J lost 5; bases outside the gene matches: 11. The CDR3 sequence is CSATTAGGPEDEQYF. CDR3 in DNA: TGCAGTGCTACCACAGCGGGAGGGCCCGAGGACGAGCAGTACTTC.

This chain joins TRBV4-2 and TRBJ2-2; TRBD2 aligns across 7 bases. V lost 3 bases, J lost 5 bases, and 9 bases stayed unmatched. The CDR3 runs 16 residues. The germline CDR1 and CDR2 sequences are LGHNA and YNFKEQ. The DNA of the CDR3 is TGTGCCAGCAGCCACCAGGTGTCGGGGGGTACCGGGGAGCTGTTTTTT. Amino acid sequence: CASSHQVSGGTGELFF.

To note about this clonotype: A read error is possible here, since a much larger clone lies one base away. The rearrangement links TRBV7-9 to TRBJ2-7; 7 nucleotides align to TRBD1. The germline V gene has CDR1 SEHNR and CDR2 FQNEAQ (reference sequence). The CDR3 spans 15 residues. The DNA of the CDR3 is TGTGTCAGCAGCTTAGATCAGACAGGGTTCTACGAGCAGTACTTC. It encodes CVSSLDQTGFYEQYF. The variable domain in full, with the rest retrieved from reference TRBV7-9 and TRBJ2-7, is DTGVSQNPRHKITKRGQNVTFRCDPISEHNRLYWYRQTLGQGPEFLTYFQNEAQLEKSRLLSDRFSAERPKGSFSTLEIQRTEQGDSAMYLCVSSLDQTGFYEQYFGPGTRLTVT.

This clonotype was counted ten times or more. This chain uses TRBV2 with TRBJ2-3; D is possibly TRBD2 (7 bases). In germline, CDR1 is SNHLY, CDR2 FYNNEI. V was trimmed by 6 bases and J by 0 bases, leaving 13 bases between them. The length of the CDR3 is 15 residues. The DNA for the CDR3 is TGTGCCAGCAGCCGGCGGGGGCCTAGCACAGATACGCAGTATTTT. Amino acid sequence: CASSRRGPSTDTQYF.

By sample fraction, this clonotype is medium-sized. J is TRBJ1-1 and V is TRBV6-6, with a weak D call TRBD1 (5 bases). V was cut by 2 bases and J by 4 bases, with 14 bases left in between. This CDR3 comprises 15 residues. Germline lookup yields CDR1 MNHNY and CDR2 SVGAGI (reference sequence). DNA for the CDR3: TGTGCCAGCAGTTACGAAGGGGAAATTCTCACTGAAGCTTTCTTT. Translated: CASSYEGEILTEAFF.

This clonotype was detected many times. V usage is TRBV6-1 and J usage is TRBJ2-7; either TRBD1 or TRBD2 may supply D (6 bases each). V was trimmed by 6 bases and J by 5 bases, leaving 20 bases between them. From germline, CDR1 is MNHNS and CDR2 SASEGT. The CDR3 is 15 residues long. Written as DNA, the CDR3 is TGTGCCAGCAGAAATACCGCGTGGGGGGCCGACGAGCAGTACTTC. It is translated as CASRNTAWGADEQYF.

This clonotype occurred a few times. CDR3: CVSSLSARNEKLFF. CDR3 nucleotides: TGTGTTAGCAGTTTATCCGCCCGGAATGAAAAACTGTTTTTT. This chain joins TRBV28 and TRBJ1-4; no firm D call. The CDR3 is made up of 14 amino acids. CDR1 MDHEN and CDR2 SYDVKM come from the germline V gene.

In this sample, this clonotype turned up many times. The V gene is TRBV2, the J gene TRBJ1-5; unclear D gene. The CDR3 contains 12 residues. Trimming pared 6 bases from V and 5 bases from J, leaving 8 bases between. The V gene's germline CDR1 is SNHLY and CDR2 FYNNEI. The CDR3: CASRREDQPQHF. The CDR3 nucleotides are TGTGCCAGCAGAAGGGAGGATCAGCCCCAGCATTTT.

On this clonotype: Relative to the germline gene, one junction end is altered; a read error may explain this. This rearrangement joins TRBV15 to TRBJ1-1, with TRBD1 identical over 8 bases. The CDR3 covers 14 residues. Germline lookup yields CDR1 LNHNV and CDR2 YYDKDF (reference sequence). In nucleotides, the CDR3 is TGTTCCACCAGCCTGCCAGGGGGCGGACCTGCAGCTTTCTTT. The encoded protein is CSTSLPGGGPAAFF. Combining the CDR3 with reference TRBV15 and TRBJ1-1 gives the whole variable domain DAMVIQNPRYQVTQFGKPVTLSCSQTLNHNVMYWYQQKSSQAPKLLFHYYDKDFNNEADTPDNFQSRRPNTSFCFLDIRSPGLGDTAMYLCSTSLPGGGPAAFFGQGTRLTVV.

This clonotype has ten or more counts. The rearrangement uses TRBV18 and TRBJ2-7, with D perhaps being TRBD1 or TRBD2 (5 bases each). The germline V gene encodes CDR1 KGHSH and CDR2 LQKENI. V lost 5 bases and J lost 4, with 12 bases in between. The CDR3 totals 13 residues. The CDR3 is CASSVGTGYEQYF. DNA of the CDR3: TGTGCCAGCTCAGTAGGGACCGGTTACGAGCAGTACTTC.

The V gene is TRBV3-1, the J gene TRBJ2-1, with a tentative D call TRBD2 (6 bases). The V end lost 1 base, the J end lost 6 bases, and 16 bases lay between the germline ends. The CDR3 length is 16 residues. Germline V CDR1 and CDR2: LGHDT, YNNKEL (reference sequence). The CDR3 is CASSQGFRRVRNEQFF. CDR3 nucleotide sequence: TGTGCCAGCAGCCAAGGATTCAGGAGGGTCCGCAATGAGCAGTTCTTC.

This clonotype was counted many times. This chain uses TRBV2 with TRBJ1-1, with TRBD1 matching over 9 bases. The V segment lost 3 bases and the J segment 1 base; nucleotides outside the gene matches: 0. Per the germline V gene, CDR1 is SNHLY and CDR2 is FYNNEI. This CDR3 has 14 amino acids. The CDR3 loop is CASSEDRGNTEAFF. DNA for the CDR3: TGTGCCAGCAGTGAGGACAGGGGGAACACTGAAGCTTTCTTT.

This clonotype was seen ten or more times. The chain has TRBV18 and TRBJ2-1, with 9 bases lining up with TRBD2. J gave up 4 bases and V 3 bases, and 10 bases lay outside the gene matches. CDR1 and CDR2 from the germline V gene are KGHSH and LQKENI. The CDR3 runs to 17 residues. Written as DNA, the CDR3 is TGTGCCAGCTCACCCGAGGCGGGAGGGAACCTTTACAATGAGCAGTTCTTC. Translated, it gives CASSPEAGGNLYNEQFF.